The clone carrying this TCR beta chain is a singleton in its sample. What it binds is not known. The PCR made use of 60 Vbeta and 13 Jbeta primers. TCRdb's copy holds only in-frame clones and misses some; the assay was immunoSEQ multiplex PCR. The repertoire consists of around 170,000 clones, with around four fifths occurring once and the leading ten covering 2% to 3%. CDR3 size: 12 residues. The germline V gene encodes CDR1 SGHAT and CDR2 FQNNGV. V lost 7 bases to trimming and J lost 2 bases, with 7 bases between them. The source of the sample is a study of cytomegalovirus exposure and HLA in healthy donors. Study-wide background: Early released data comprised about 90 million unique TCRs from HLA-typed donors.

Study-wide findings and caveats: CMV serostatus was the only immune exposure information that was available.

What was sequenced was PBMCs. The J gene is TRBJ2-3, the V gene TRBV11-2; no reliable D call. The clonotype was recovered from a woman in her 50s in good health and CMV-seropositive. The CDR3 protein is CASTWATDTQYF. CDR3 nucleotide sequence: TGTGCCAGCACTTGGGCCACAGATACGCAGTATTTT.